One T cell receptor (beta chain) is described in this entry. The antigen is not known. Unique molecular identifiers were incorporated during preparation of the TCRbeta library. Via MiXCR, TCRdb re-called the PCR reads, giving one row per CDR3 protein. The sample gives about 1,000,000 distinct CDR3 sequences, about 30% of which show up once; about 28% is in the top ten. This sample was taken from a study of T-cell reconstitution after alpha-beta-depleted transplantation in children. Broader study findings: Certain patients had high TCRbeta diversity at day 60, and it came from recipient T cells and thymic progenitors that survived. The main origin of T-cell counts and diversity one year after transplant was newly produced T cells. In patients about two months after transplant, alpha-beta T cells reportedly arose from several hundred expanded graft clones.

After removal of 1 base from V and 0 bases from J, the junction contained 9 bases not matched to a gene. From germline, CDR1 is DFQATT and CDR2 SNEGSKA (reference sequence). The CDR3 has 17 residues. This rearrangement joins TRBV20-1 to TRBJ2-3; TRBD2 matches at 8 bases. The source of this sequence is a boy under three years old who had a stem cell transplant for SCID, so the T cells may come from the graft donor. The sequenced sample was PBMCs, mostly from graft donor cells, obtained 360 days after TCRalphabeta/CD19-depleted stem cell transplant. The CDR3 loop is CSARGGGGQPSTDTQYF. The CDR3 DNA sequence: TGCAGTGCTAGAGGGGGCGGGGGGCAACCTAGCACAGATACGCAGTATTTT.